This TCR beta chain was profiled in a study of cytomegalovirus exposure and HLA in healthy donors. Study-level results: A likely sequencing artifact accounted for one observed cluster of highly shared sequence variants. It was reported that the classifier diagnosed cytomegalovirus status with high specificity and sensitivity in both the original and validation cohorts.

As for this clone: Its antigen is unidentified.

The CDR3 totals 16 residues. CDR1 is SEHNR and CDR2 is FQNEAQ in the germline V gene (reference sequence). Trimming removed 5 bases from V and 3 bases from J; junction bases left unmatched: 8. It was with 60 Vbeta and 13 Jbeta primers that the PCR ran. Only in-frame clones appear in the TCRdb table, and some are missing; sequencing was by immunoSEQ multiplex PCR. The sample lists roughly 150,000 clones, about 75% occurring once. V gene TRBV7-9 combines with J gene TRBJ1-4; TRBD1 matches at 8 bases. The material sequenced was PBMCs. This clonotype was obtained from a woman aged 25 to 45 in good health and CMV-seronegative. The CDR3 is CASSPRQGLSNEKLFF. DNA of the CDR3: TGTGCCAGCAGCCCACGACAGGGGTTGTCTAATGAAAAACTGTTTTTT.